This T cell receptor (beta chain) came from a study of CD8 T cells in Susac syndrome. Germline loops: CDR1 GTSNPN, CDR2 SVGIG (reference sequence). The ends lost 8 bases at V and 1 base at J; junction bases unmatched: 2. This CDR3 spans 12 amino acids. This clonotype was found once. The RNA input was about 0.5 to 1 ug, and it was reverse transcribed with random hexamers. Amplification of the TCR beta CDR3 was carried out by immunoSEQ multiplex PCR, which spanned a total of 54 Vbeta and 13 Jbeta segments. TCRdb re-called the immunoSEQ multiplex PCR reads through MiXCR, storing one row per CDR3 protein. The sample comprises about 110,000 distinct CDR3 sequences, roughly 97% of which are singletons, and more than 0.095% rests with the top ten.

The specimen sequenced was CD4+ T cells from PBMCs. The TCR was taken from a human donor in good health. The chain couples TRBV30 to TRBJ1-1; 9 bases line up with TRBD1. As DNA, the CDR3 is TGTGCCGGGGGACAGGGGAACACTGAAGCTTTCTTT. This translates into CAGGQGNTEAFF.